This T cell receptor (beta chain) stems from a study of Ad26.COV2.S vaccination and SARS-CoV-2 variants. Study-wide background: Doses of Ad26.COV2.S were injected into muscle once or twice, 56 days apart.

Stated treatment: some 20 received Ad26.COV2.S at low or high dose, single or two shots; a few received placebo; per-sample allocation not given. Collection of the samples took place on day 63 after the first injection of vaccine or placebo. CDR3 length equals 12 residues. Trimming removed 7 bases at V and 3 bases at J, with 10 bases between. Germline-derived CDR1 and CDR2 are SNHLY and FYNNEI. This table comes from immunoSEQ multiplex PCR, and its TCRdb copy is limited to in-frame clones, with some not included. The sample has a few hundred thousand clones; around nine tenths are singletons. The chain is built from TRBV2 and TRBJ2-7; no reliable D call. The source is a person aged 18 to 65 who received the Ad26.COV2.S COVID-19 vaccine or a placebo. The source was peripheral blood, collected in a trial of Ad26.COV2.S vaccine versus placebo. The CDR3 reads CASTGRGYEQYF. For the CDR3, the DNA is TGTGCCAGCACCGGCAGAGGCTACGAGCAGTACTTC.